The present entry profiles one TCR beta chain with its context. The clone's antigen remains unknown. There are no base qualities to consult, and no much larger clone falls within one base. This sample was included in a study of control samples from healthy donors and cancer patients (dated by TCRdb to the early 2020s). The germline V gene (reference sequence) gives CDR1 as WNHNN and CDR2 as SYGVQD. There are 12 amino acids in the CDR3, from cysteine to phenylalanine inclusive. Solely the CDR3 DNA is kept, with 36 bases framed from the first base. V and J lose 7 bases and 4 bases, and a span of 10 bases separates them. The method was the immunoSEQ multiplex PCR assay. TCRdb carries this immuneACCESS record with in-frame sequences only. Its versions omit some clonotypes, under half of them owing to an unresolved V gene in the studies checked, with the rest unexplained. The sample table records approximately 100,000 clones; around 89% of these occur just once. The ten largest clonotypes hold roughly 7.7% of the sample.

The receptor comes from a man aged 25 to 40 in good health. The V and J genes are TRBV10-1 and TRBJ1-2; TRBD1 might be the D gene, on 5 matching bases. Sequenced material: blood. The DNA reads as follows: TGCGCCAGCAACGGGACGGCCTATGGCTACACCTTC. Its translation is CASNGTAYGYTF.